Listed below are T cell receptor beta chains from one sample, sequenced in a study of OX40 agonist ivuxolimab in advanced cancers. The data were produced by immunoSEQ multiplex PCR, yet TCRdb's version contains in-frame clones alone and is incomplete. The sample records about 85,000 clones, 70% to 90% being singletons. The sequenced sample was CD4+ or CD8+ T cells sorted from blood, obtained in a trial of the OX40 agonist ivuxolimab. The receptor set was obtained from an adult with an advanced solid tumor such as melanoma, head and neck, liver or kidney cancer. CDR3s include the opening cysteine and the closing phenylalanine or tryptophan. Fields, in order: D gene, V gene, J gene, clone size, CDR3 DNA, CDR3 protein. The D gene is left open where the match is weak. Clone size appears in some rows only: once, few, many, or a class for an expanded clone.

>TRBD1|TRBV19|TRBJ1-6|few
TGTGCCAGTAGTTGGACAGGGATGAATTCACCCCTCCACTTT
CASSWTGMNSPLHF
>TRBD1|TRBV5-1|TRBJ2-3|NA
TGCGCCAGCAGCTTTGGGACAGCTCCTTTCACAGATACGCAGTATTTT
CASSFGTAPFTDTQYF
>NA|TRBV6-5|TRBJ1-1|NA
TGTGCCAGCAGTTACTCGGACGGGCAGGGAGCTTTCTTT
CASSYSDGQGAFF
>NA|TRBV6-1|TRBJ2-3|NA
TGTGCCAGCAGTGAAAGGTGGGCTGTCGAGGATACGCAGTATTTT
CASSERWAVEDTQYF
>NA|TRBV4-2|TRBJ1-3|NA
TGTGCCAGCAGCCAGGGTGGACGGAGTGCCCCTGGAAACACCATATATTTT
CASSQGGRSAPGNTIYF
>NA|TRBV19|TRBJ1-2|NA
TGTGCCAGTAGCCAGGGGCGCTATGGCTACACCTTC
CASSQGRYGYTF
>NA|TRBV5-4|TRBJ1-3|NA
TGTGCCAGCAGCATGAACAGGGTGGGTGGAAACACCATATATTTT
CASSMNRVGGNTIYF
>NA|TRBV11-2|TRBJ2-3|NA
TGTGCCAGCAGCCCGGGGCCCACAGATACGCAGTATTTT
CASSPGPTDTQYF
>TRBD1|TRBV6-6|TRBJ1-1|NA
TGTGCCAGCAGCCACTACCGGACAGGGTTAAACACTGAAGCTTTCTTT
CASSHYRTGLNTEAFF
>NA|TRBV4-3|TRBJ2-3|NA
TGCGCCAGCAGCCAAGAAGGCACTAGGGGGGGAGATACGCAGTATTTT
CASSQEGTRGGDTQYF
>NA|TRBV18|TRBJ1-6|NA
TGTGCCAGCTCACCCGTAGAAGGGTTGGTGAATTCACCCCTCCACTTT
CASSPVEGLVNSPLHF
>NA|TRBV7-9|TRBJ2-5|NA
TGTGCCAGCAGCTTAGGGGAATCCAGGGCCCGGGAGACCCAGTACTTC
CASSLGESRARETQYF
>NA|TRBV6-6|TRBJ1-6|NA
TGTGCCAGCAGTTACTCGAGCAGGGATAACTCACCCCTCCACTTT
CASSYSSRDNSPLHF